A single TCR beta chain is shown here with its context. Its antigen is undetermined. The sample is drawn from a study of cytomegalovirus exposure and HLA in healthy donors. With 6 bases removed from V and 4 bases from J, the gap between germline ends came to 16 bases. Germline values: CDR1 LNHDA, CDR2 SQIVND (reference sequence). The CDR3 loop spans 15 amino acids. Study observations and caveats: For most TCR beta V segments, an earlier analysis put the productive rate at about 87% or about 30% of the time.

Primers for the PCR totalled 60 Vbeta and 13 Jbeta. Sequencing used immunoSEQ multiplex PCR; TCRdb keeps in-frame clones, though not all of them. The sample shows 130,000 or so clones, roughly 9.6% of them seen only once. The source is a woman aged 40 to 55 in good health and CMV-seropositive. The V call is TRBV19, the J call TRBJ2-1; D is possibly TRBD2 (5 bases). Sequenced: PBMCs. CDR3 bases: TGTGCCAGTAGCGCCGGGGTTTCAGCGTACAATGAGCAGTTCTTC. It codes for CASSAGVSAYNEQFF.